These 17 T cell receptor beta chains were sequenced from one sample in a study of blood T cells in healthy people across ages. Sample-barcoded 5' priming and a J-beta primer mix drove a second PCR of roughly 7 to 11 cycles. One entry per CDR3 protein, called by TCRdb with MiXCR from the 5' RACE reads. The data contain approximately 2,000,000 distinct CDR3 sequences, 39% of them singletons. The specimen sequenced was blood. All receptors derive from a human donor in good health.

This clonotype showed up just a few times. The rearrangement uses TRBV28 and TRBJ1-6; TRBD1 matches 9 bases. This CDR3 has 16 amino acids. CDR1 is MDHEN, CDR2 SYDVKM, per germline. The V segment lost 2 bases and the J segment 7 bases; nucleotides outside the gene matches: 6. The CDR3 reads CASSLARGTGNSPLHF. As DNA, the CDR3 is TGTGCCAGCAGTTTAGCTCGAGGGACAGGGAATTCACCCCTCCACTTT.

This clonotype showed up just a few times. The chain recombines TRBV4-2 with TRBJ1-5; perhaps TRBD1 as D (6 bases). V lost 0 bases, J lost 4 bases, and 16 bases lay in between. The length of the CDR3 is 17 residues. Germline V gives CDR1 LGHNA, CDR2 YNFKEQ. Here the CDR3 DNA reads TGTGCCAGCAGCCAAGATGAAACAGGGTGGGGAAATCAGCCCCAGCATTTT. Its protein product is CASSQDETGWGNQPQHF.

This clonotype was seen a handful of times. This chain links TRBV6-4 with TRBJ2-1; TRBD2 is a possible D gene (6 bases). Germline CDR1 is MRHNA and CDR2 is SNTAGT. The length of the CDR3 is 15 residues. Trimming left V 6 bases short and J 4 bases short, with 16 bases between. The CDR3 protein is CASSPDWGVYNEQFF. For the CDR3, the DNA is TGTGCCAGCAGCCCGGACTGGGGGGTTTACAATGAGCAGTTCTTC.

The chain has TRBV20-1 and TRBJ2-4; 10 bases fit TRBD2. With the DNA end fitting TRBJ2-7 better, the J assignment may be wrong. Per the germline V gene, CDR1 is DFQATT and CDR2 is SNEGSKA (reference sequence). There are 14 residues in the CDR3. The CDR3 protein is CSALTSGVVYEQYF. As DNA, the CDR3 is TGCAGTGCTTTAACTAGCGGGGTGGTATACGAGCAGTACTTC.

This clonotype appeared many times. The CDR3 is CASSHLGAGTAKNIQYF. The CDR3 DNA is TGCGCCAGCAGCCACCTAGGGGCAGGGACAGCCAAAAACATTCAGTACTTC. This rearrangement joins TRBV4-1 to TRBJ2-4; D is possibly TRBD1 or TRBD2 (5 bases each). Per germline, CDR1 MGHRA and CDR2 YSYEKL. The CDR3 totals 17 residues. The V and J ends lost 3 bases and 0 bases respectively, with 15 bases between them.

About this clonotype: This may be a read error, as it is one base from a much larger clone. The chain recombines TRBV29-1 with TRBJ1-5; D is undetermined. From germline, CDR1 is SQVTM and CDR2 ANQGSEA. This CDR3 contains 12 residues. V was cut by 0 bases and J by 6 bases, with 6 bases left in between. CDR3 residues: CSVEEGSQPQHF. CDR3 sequence (DNA): TGCAGCGTTGAAGAGGGCAGTCAGCCCCAGCATTTT.

Turning to this clonotype: A much larger clone differs from this one at a single base, so this may be a read error. As the CDR3 is not closed by the conserved phenylalanine or tryptophan, this likely results from a read error. The gene calls are TRBV7-2 and TRBJ2-1, with D perhaps matching TRBD2 (6 bases). Germline lookup yields CDR1 SGHTA and CDR2 FQGNSA. This CDR3 spans 13 amino acids. The germline V and J ends were trimmed by 5 bases and 4 bases, with 9 bases remaining between them. The CDR3 sequence is CASSEGLYNEQFI. DNA for the CDR3: TGTGCCAGCAGCGAGGGACTTTACAATGAGCAGTTCATC.

The rearrangement uses TRBV7-9 and TRBJ2-7; 10 nucleotides match TRBD2. Trimming took 3 bases from V and 3 from J; bases not matched to a gene: 2. Germline CDR1 is SEHNR and CDR2 is FQNEAQ (reference sequence). CDR3 length equals 14 residues. The CDR3 bases are TGTGCCAGCAGCTTGGCTAGCGGGAGCTACGAGCAGTACGTC. It translates to CASSLASGSYEQYV.

This chain connects TRBV20-1 to TRBJ2-1; possible D gene TRBD2, 6 bases. The V end lost 5 bases, the J end lost 8 bases, and 22 bases lay between the germline ends. The CDR3 is 15 residues long. Germline V lookup: CDR1 DFQATT, CDR2 SNEGSKA (reference sequence). CDR3: CSALSGEQAGDEQFF. Written as DNA, the CDR3 is TGCAGTGCTCTTAGCGGCGAACAGGCTGGGGATGAGCAGTTCTTC.

This rearrangement joins TRBV5-1 to TRBJ1-1; D gene unclear. Germline values: CDR1 SGHRS, CDR2 YFSETQ. The length of the CDR3 is 15 residues. V was trimmed by 5 bases and J by 3 bases, leaving 17 bases between them. The DNA for the CDR3 is TGCGCCAGCAGTTCTGGACCCACCGGAGACACTGAAGCTTTCTTT. Encoded protein: CASSSGPTGDTEAFF.

The V gene is TRBV7-2, the J gene TRBJ1-1, with D maybe TRBD1 (5 bases). CDR1 and CDR2 (germline): SGHTA, FQGNSA. The CDR3 consists of 14 residues. The V gene lost 5 bases and the J gene lost 3 bases, with 13 bases spanning the gap. CDR3 in DNA: TGTGCCAGCAGCCTCATGGGGGAGTACACTGAAGCTTTCTTT. Amino acids: CASSLMGEYTEAFF.

This clonotype has a handful of counts. The chain combines TRBV7-7 with TRBJ2-2, with TRBD1 matching 9 bases. J gave up 6 bases and V 5 bases, and 4 bases lay outside the gene matches. The CDR3 extends over 14 amino acids. Germline CDR1 is SSHAT and CDR2 is FNYEAQ (reference sequence). In nucleotides, the CDR3 is TGTGCCAGCAGCCGTGACAGGGGGGCCGGGGAGCTGTTTTTT. Its translation is CASSRDRGAGELFF.

This clonotype was counted a few times. The rearrangement links TRBV7-2 to TRBJ1-1; the D is unclear. This CDR3 is built from 13 residues. V was shortened by 7 bases and J by 0 bases, with 9 bases between the two germline ends. From germline, CDR1 is SGHTA and CDR2 FQGNSA. The CDR3 coding sequence is TGTGCCAGCACGTGGGCATTGAACACTGAAGCTTTCTTT. It is translated as CASTWALNTEAFF.

The rearrangement joins TRBV7-2 to TRBJ2-3; D remains unclear. Germline V CDR1 and CDR2: SGHTA, FQGNSA. The CDR3 has 16 amino acids. V shed 1 base and J shed 2 bases, with 13 bases lying between them. The CDR3 DNA reads TGTGCCAGCAGCTTAGAAGGGCGGCGTTTCACAGATACGCAGTATTTT. It codes for CASSLEGRRFTDTQYF. The full variable domain, in which reference TRBV7-2 and TRBJ2-3 provide the parts outside the CDR3, is GAGVSQSPSNKVTEKGKDVELRCDPISGHTALYWYRQSLGQGLEFLIYFQGNSAPDKSGLPSDRFSAERTGGSVSTLTIQRTQQEDSAVYLCASSLEGRRFTDTQYFGPGTRLTVL.

The V gene is TRBV6-5, the J gene TRBJ2-1, with 9 positions matching TRBD1. CDR3 length: 16 residues. The germline gives CDR1 MNHEY, CDR2 SVGAGI. The ends lost 5 bases at V and 2 bases at J; junction bases unmatched: 7. The CDR3 loop reads CASSRWTGVAYNEQFF. CDR3 in DNA: TGTGCCAGCAGTCGATGGACAGGGGTTGCCTACAATGAGCAGTTCTTC.

This clonotype was seen a few times. The rearrangement joins TRBV28 to TRBJ2-7; D is unclear. V lost 6 bases and J 0 bases, leaving 18 bases between the germline ends. The CDR3 sequence is 16 residues long. Germline V CDR1 and CDR2: MDHEN, SYDVKM. Here the CDR3 reads CASSDTRSAVSYEQYF. The CDR3 DNA reads TGTGCCAGCAGCGATACCCGGAGCGCTGTCTCCTACGAGCAGTACTTC.

This chain links TRBV29-1 with TRBJ2-1, with D perhaps matching TRBD1 (5 bases). This CDR3 is built from 15 residues. V was shortened by 1 base and J by 3 bases, with 13 bases between the two germline ends. CDR1 is SQVTM and CDR2 is ANQGSEA in the germline V gene. CDR3 protein: CSVEVGARIYNEQFF. CDR3 DNA: TGCAGCGTTGAAGTAGGGGCCAGGATCTACAATGAGCAGTTCTTC.